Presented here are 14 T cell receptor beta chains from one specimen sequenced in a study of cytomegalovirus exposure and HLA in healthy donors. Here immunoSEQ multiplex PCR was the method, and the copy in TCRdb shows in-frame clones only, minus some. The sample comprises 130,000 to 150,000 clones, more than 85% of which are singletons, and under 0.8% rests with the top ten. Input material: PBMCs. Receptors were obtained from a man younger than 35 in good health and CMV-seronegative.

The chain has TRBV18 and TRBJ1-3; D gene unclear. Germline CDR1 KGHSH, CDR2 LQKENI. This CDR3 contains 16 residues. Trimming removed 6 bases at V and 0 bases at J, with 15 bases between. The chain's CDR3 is CASSPADSYSGNTIYF. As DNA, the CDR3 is TGTGCCAGCTCTCCCGCGGACTCTTACTCTGGAAACACCATATATTTT.

The CDR3 loop is CASSGQGGGQETQYF. CDR3 DNA: TGTGCCAGCAGTGGACAGGGTGGGGGACAAGAGACCCAGTACTTC. The V call is TRBV2, the J call TRBJ2-5; 7 bases are shared with TRBD1. Germline V gives CDR1 SNHLY, CDR2 FYNNEI. The J segment lost 2 bases and the V segment lost 4 bases, leaving 7 bases of the junction unmatched. The CDR3 covers 15 residues.

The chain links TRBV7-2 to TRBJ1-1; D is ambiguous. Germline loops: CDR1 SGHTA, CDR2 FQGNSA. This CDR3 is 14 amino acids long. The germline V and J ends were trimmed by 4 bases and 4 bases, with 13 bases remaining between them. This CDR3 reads CASSSAGRSTEAFF. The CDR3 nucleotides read TGTGCCAGCAGCTCCGCCGGGAGGAGCACTGAAGCTTTCTTT.

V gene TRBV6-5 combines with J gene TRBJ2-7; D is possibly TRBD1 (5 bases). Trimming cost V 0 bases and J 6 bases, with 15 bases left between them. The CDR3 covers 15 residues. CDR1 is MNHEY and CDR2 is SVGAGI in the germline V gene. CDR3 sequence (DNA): TGTGCCAGCAGTTACTCGAGACAGTTAGCCGCCGAGCAGTACTTC. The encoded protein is CASSYSRQLAAEQYF.

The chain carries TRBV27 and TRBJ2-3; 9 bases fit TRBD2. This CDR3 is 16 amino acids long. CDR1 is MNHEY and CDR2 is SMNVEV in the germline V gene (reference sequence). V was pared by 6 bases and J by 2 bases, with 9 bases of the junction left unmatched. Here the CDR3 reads CASRYWAGGVTDTQYF. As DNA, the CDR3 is TGTGCCAGCAGGTACTGGGCGGGAGGGGTCACAGATACGCAGTATTTT.

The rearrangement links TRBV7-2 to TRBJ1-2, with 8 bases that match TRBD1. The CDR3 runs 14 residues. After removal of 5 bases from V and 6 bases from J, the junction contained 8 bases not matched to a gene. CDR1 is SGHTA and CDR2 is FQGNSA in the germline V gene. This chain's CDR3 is CASSLPGGANGYTF. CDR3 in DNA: TGTGCCAGCAGCCTCCCAGGGGGCGCGAATGGCTACACCTTC.

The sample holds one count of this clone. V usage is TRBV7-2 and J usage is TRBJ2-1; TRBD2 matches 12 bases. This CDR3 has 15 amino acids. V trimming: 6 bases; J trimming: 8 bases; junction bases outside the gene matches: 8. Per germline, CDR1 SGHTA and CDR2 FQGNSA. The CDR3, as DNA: TGTGCCAGCAGGTCTAGCGGGGGGGCCGGGTATGAGCAGTTCTTC. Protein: CASRSSGGAGYEQFF.

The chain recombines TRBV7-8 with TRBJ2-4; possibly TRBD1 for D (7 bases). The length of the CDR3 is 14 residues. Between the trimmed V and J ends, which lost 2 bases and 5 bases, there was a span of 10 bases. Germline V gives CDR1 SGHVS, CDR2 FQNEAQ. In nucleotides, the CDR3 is TGTGCCAGCAGCTTATCAGGGGGGCAAAACATTCAGTACTTC. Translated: CASSLSGGQNIQYF.

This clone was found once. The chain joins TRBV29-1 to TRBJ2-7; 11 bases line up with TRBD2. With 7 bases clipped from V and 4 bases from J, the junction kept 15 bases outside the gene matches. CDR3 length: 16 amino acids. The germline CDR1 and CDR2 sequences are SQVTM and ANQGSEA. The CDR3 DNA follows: TGCAGCGCCGAGGGAATTAGCGGGGGGGCTCGGTACGAGCAGTACTTC. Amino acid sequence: CSAEGISGGARYEQYF.

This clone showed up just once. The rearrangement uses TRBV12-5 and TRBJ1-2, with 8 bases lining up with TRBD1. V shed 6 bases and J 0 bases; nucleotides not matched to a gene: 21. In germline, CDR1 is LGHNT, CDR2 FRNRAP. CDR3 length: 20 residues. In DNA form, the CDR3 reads TGTGCTAGTGGCCCTAATACTCCCGAGGCAGGGGGCCTGTCTAACTATGGCTACACCTTC. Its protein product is CASGPNTPEAGGLSNYGYTF.

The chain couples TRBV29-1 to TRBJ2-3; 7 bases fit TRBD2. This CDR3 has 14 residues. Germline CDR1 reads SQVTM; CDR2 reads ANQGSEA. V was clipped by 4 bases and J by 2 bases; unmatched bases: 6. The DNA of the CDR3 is TGCAGCGTTGGGTCGGCGGGAGCCACAGATACGCAGTATTTT. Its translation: CSVGSAGATDTQYF.

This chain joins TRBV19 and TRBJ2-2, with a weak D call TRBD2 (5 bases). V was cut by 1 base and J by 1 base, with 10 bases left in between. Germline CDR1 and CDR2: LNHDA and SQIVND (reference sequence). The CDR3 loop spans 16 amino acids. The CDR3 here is CASSIVGGRNTGELFF. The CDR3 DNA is TGTGCCAGTAGTATAGTGGGCGGGCGGAACACCGGGGAGCTGTTTTTT.

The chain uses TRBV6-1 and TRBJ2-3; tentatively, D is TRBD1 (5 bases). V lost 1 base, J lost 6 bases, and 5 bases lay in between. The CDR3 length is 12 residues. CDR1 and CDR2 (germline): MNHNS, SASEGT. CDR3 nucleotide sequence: TGTGCCAGCAGTGAAGAGGGGGATACGCAGTATTTT. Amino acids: CASSEEGDTQYF.

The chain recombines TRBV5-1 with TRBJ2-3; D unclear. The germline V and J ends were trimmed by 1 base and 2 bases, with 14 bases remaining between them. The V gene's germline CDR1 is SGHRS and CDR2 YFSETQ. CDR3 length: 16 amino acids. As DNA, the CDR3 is TGCGCCAGCAGCTTGATAGAGAAGAGTTACACAGATACGCAGTATTTT. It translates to CASSLIEKSYTDTQYF.